This is a list of T cell receptor beta chains from one sample in a study of CD8 T cells in ankylosing spondylitis. TCRdb reanalysed the 5' RACE reads using MiXCR and keeps one entry per CDR3 protein. The table includes fewer than 550,000 distinct CDR3 sequences, 5.3% detected once. The sample consisted of blood, either unsorted or a sorted T cell fraction (not recorded which). The receptor source for this set is a male donor with ankylosing spondylitis. Both conserved end residues are part of each CDR3. D genes are given only for firm matches. The listing skips clone size in some rows; elsewhere it reads once, few, many or a size class.

D gene: TRBD1; V gene: TRBV6-1; J gene: TRBJ1-1; clone size: many; CDR3 DNA: TGTGCCATCCGACAGGGGGGAGGGACTGAAGCTTTCTTT; CDR3 protein: CAIRQGGGTEAFF
D gene: NA; V gene: TRBV6-1; J gene: TRBJ2-3; clone size: many; CDR3 DNA: TGTGCCAGCAGTGGACGACTATCGGGTACGGATACGCAGTATTTT; CDR3 protein: CASSGRLSGTDTQYF
D gene: TRBD2; V gene: TRBV24-1; J gene: TRBJ2-1; clone size: few; CDR3 DNA: TGTGCCACCAGTGACTCTAGCGGGGGACACTACAATGAGCAGTTCTTC; CDR3 protein: CATSDSSGGHYNEQFF
D gene: TRBD1; V gene: TRBV5-1; J gene: TRBJ2-1; clone size: many; CDR3 DNA: TGCGCCAGCAGCAGGGGCCGAGGGACAGGGTTCTACAATGAGCAGTTCTTC; CDR3 protein: CASSRGRGTGFYNEQFF
D gene: NA; V gene: TRBV5-1; J gene: TRBJ2-2; clone size: few; CDR3 DNA: TGCGCCAGCAGCTTGGTACTCACCGGGGAGCTGTTTTTT; CDR3 protein: CASSLVLTGELFF
D gene: TRBD2; V gene: TRBV5-1; J gene: TRBJ2-3; clone size: NA; CDR3 DNA: TGCGCCAGCAGCTCCTGGACTAGCGGAGTTTCTTTCACAGATACGCAGTATTTT; CDR3 protein: CASSSWTSGVSFTDTQYF
D gene: NA; V gene: TRBV27; J gene: TRBJ2-3; clone size: many; CDR3 DNA: TGTGCCAGCAGTTCCTCCTGGTATAAGGTGGAGATCTCCACTAGCACAGATACGCAGTATTTT; CDR3 protein: CASSSSWYKVEISTSTDTQYF
D gene: NA; V gene: TRBV10-3; J gene: TRBJ2-1; clone size: many; CDR3 DNA: TGTGCCATCAGAAACAGGTCATCCTACAATGAGCAGTTCTTC; CDR3 protein: CAIRNRSSYNEQFF
D gene: TRBD2; V gene: TRBV20-1; J gene: TRBJ2-1; clone size: many; CDR3 DNA: TGCAGTGCTAGAGACCCGGGACTAGCGGAAAAGCAGTTCTTC; CDR3 protein: CSARDPGLAEKQFF
D gene: NA; V gene: TRBV10-3; J gene: TRBJ1-5; clone size: many; CDR3 DNA: TGTGCCATCGGATATAGCAATCAGCCCCAGCATTTT; CDR3 protein: CAIGYSNQPQHF
D gene: NA; V gene: TRBV11-2; J gene: TRBJ2-1; clone size: many; CDR3 DNA: TGTGCCAGCAGCTTCTTTTGGGGTGGTCAGGGCTCCTACAATGAGCAGTTCTTC; CDR3 protein: CASSFFWGGQGSYNEQFF
D gene: TRBD1; V gene: TRBV18; J gene: TRBJ1-5; clone size: many; CDR3 DNA: TGCGCCAGCAGTCCCGGGACAGGGGGCAATCAGCCCCAGCATTTT; CDR3 protein: CASSPGTGGNQPQHF
D gene: NA; V gene: TRBV7-2; J gene: TRBJ2-7; clone size: many; CDR3 DNA: TGTGCCAGCAGACCCCCGGAATTATACGAGCAGTACTTC; CDR3 protein: CASRPPELYEQYF
D gene: NA; V gene: TRBV24-1; J gene: TRBJ2-1; clone size: few; CDR3 DNA: TGTGCCACCAGTGATTTCGGTAGGGAAGGCTACAATGAGCAGTTCTTC; CDR3 protein: CATSDFGREGYNEQFF
D gene: NA; V gene: TRBV4-3; J gene: TRBJ1-5; clone size: many; CDR3 DNA: TGCGCCAGCAGCCAAGATGTCCGTAGTCAGCCCCAGCATTTT; CDR3 protein: CASSQDVRSQPQHF
D gene: TRBD2; V gene: TRBV12-3/TRBV12-4; J gene: TRBJ2-1; clone size: many; CDR3 DNA: TGTGCCAGCAGTCGCAGGACTAGCGCTACGAGCTCCTACAATGAGCAGTTCTTC; CDR3 protein: CASSRRTSATSSYNEQFF
D gene: NA; V gene: TRBV10-3; J gene: TRBJ2-2; clone size: many; CDR3 DNA: TGTGCCATCAGTGACTCGACCGATGGGACCGGGGAGCTGTTTTTT; CDR3 protein: CAISDSTDGTGELFF
D gene: NA; V gene: TRBV9; J gene: TRBJ1-1; clone size: many; CDR3 DNA: TGTGCCAGCAGCCCTTTCGGCAGGGGCTTGCTGAACACTGAAGCTTTCTTT; CDR3 protein: CASSPFGRGLLNTEAFF